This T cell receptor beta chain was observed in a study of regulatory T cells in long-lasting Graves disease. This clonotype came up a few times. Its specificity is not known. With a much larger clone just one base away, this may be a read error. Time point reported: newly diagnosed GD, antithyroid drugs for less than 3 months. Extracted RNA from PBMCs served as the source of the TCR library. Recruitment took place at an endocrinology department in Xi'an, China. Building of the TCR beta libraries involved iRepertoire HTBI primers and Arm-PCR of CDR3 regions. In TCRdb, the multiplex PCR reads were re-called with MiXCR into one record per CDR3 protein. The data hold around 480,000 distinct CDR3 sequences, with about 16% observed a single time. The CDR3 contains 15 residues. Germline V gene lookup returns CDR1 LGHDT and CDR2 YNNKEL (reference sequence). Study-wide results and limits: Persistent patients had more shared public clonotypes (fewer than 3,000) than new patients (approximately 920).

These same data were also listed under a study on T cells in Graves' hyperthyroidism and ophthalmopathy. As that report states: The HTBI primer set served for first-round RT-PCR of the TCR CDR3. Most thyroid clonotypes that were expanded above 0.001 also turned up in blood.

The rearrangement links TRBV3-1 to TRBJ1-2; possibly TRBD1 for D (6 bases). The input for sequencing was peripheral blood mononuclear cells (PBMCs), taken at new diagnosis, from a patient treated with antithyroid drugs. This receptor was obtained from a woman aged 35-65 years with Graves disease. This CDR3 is CTSSQGGALHHGYTF. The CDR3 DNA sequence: TGTACCAGCAGCCAAGGGGGGGCCCTCCACCATGGCTACACCTTC.